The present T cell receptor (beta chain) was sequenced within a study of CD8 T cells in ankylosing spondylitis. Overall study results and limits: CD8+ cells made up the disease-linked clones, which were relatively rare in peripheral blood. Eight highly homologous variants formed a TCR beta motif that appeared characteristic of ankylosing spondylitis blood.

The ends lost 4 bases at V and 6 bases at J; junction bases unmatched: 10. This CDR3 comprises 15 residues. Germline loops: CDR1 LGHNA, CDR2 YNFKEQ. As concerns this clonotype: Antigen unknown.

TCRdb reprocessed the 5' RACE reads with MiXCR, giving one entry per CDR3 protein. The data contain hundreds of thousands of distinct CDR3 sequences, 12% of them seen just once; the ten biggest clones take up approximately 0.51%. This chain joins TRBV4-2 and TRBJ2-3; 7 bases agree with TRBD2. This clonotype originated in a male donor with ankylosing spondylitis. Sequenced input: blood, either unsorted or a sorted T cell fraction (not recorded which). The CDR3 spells CASSRQRGDHDTQYF. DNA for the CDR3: TGTGCCAGCAGCCGCCAGCGGGGTGACCATGATACGCAGTATTTT.